This T cell receptor (beta chain) derives from a study of cytomegalovirus exposure and HLA in healthy donors. Worth noting for this clone: Its antigen is currently unknown.

Findings and caveats of the study: What TCR beta sequences reportedly achieved was accurate prediction of HLA-A and HLA-B alleles in most subjects. A later analysis associated some 16,000 TCR beta sequences with HLA alleles at a 0.05 false discovery rate.

The PCR ran on 60 Vbeta and 13 Jbeta primers. The table came from immunoSEQ multiplex PCR; TCRdb's copy has only in-frame clones and leaves some out. The sample consists of roughly 140,000 clones, around 79% of them appearing once. The germline gives CDR1 KGHSH, CDR2 LQKENI. The CDR3 runs 15 residues. Trimming took off 3 bases at V and 6 bases at J, with 15 bases between the two ends. The sequenced material came from PBMCs. The chain carries TRBV18 and TRBJ2-4; tentatively, D is TRBD1 (5 bases). The receptor comes from a middle-aged man in good health and CMV-seropositive. CDR3 in DNA: TGTGCCAGCTCACCGGTCCAGGGTAAAGGAAACATTCAGTACTTC. Its translation: CASSPVQGKGNIQYF.